In its sample, the clone carrying this T cell receptor beta chain was seen many times. Construction of the TCRbeta library involved unique molecular identifiers. TCRdb re-analysed the PCR reads in MiXCR, keeping a single row per CDR3 protein. The profile covers 150,000 to 250,000 distinct CDR3 sequences, with 13% to 15% appearing a single time and about 12% taken by the ten largest. The data originate from a study of T-cell reconstitution after alpha-beta-depleted transplantation in children. V gave up 2 bases and J gave up 1 base, with 3 bases separating them. The CDR3 has 13 residues. Germline-derived CDR1 and CDR2 are PRHDT and FYEKMQ (reference sequence).

The clonotype originates from a human donor who donated a stem cell graft to a child with acute lymphoblastic leukemia. This chain connects TRBV13 to TRBJ2-1; no definite D call. The material sequenced was PBMCs from the stem cell graft donor, taken from the stem cell graft. The CDR3 DNA sequence: TGTGCCAGCAGCTTAATTTCCTACAATGAGCAGTTCTTC. As protein: CASSLISYNEQFF.